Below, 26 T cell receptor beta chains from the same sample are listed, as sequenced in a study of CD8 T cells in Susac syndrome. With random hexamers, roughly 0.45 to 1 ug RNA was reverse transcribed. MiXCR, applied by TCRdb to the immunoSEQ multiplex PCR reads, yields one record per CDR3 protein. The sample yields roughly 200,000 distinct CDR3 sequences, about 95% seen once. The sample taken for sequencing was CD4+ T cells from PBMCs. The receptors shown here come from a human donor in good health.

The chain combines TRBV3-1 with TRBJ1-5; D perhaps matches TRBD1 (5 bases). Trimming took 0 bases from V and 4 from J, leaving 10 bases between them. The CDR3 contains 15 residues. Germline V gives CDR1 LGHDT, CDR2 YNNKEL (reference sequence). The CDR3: CASSQEPGRNQPQHF. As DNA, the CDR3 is TGTGCCAGCAGCCAAGAACCAGGGCGAAATCAGCCCCAGCATTTT.

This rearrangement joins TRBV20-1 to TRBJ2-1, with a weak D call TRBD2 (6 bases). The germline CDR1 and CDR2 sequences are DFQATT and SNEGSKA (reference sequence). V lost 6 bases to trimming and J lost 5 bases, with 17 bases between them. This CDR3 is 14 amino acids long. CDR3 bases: TGCAGTGCCAGTAAGGGGCGGAGGGACAATGAGCAGTTCTTC. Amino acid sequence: CSASKGRRDNEQFF.

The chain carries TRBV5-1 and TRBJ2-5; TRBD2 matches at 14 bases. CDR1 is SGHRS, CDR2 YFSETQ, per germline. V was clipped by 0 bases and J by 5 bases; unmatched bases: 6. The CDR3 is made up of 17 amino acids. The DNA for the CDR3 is TGCGCCAGCAGCTTGGGACTAGCGGGAGGGCCGTCGGAGACCCAGTACTTC. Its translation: CASSLGLAGGPSETQYF.

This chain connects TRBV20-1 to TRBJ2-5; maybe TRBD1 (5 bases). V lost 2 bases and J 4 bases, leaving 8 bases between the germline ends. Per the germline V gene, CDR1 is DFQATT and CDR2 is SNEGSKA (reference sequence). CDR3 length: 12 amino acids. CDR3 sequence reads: CSARRQLETQYF. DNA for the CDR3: TGCAGTGCTAGACGACAGCTAGAGACCCAGTACTTC.

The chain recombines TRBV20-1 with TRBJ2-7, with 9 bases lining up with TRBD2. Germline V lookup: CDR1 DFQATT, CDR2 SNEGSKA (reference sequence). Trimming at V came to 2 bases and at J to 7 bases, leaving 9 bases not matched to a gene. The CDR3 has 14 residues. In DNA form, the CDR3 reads TGCAGTGCTAGAACCCCGGGACTAGCTGGGGAGCAGTACTTC. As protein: CSARTPGLAGEQYF.

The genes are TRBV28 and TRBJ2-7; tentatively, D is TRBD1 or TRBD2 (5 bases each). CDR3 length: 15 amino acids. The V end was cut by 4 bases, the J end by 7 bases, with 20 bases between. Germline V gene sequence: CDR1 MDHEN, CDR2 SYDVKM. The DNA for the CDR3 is TGTGCCAGCAGTTCTTCCGGGACCCTGGTGAGAGAGCAGTACTTC. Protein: CASSSSGTLVREQYF.

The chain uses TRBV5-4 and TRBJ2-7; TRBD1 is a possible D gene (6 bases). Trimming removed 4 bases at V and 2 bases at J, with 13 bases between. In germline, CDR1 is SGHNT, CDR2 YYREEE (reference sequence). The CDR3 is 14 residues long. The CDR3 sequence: CASSPGAGAYEQYF. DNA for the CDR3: TGTGCCAGCAGCCCCGGTGCAGGGGCCTACGAGCAGTACTTC.

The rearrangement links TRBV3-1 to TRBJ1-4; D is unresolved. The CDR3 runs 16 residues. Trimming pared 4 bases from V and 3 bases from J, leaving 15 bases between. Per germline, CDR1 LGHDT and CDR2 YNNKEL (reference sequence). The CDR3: CASSPTFRASNEKLFF. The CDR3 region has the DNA TGTGCCAGCAGCCCTACTTTTAGGGCCTCTAATGAAAAACTGTTTTTT.

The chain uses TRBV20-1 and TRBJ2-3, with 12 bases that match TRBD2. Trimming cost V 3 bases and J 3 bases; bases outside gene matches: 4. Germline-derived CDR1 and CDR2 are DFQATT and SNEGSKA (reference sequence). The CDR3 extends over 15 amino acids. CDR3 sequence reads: CSASGLAGRTDTQYF. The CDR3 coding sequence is TGCAGTGCTAGCGGACTAGCGGGAAGGACAGATACGCAGTATTTT.

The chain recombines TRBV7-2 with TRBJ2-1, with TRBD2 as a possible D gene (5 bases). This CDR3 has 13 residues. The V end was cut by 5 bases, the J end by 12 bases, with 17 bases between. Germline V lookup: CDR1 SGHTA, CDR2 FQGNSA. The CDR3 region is CASSAAGVARQFF. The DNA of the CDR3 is TGTGCCAGCAGCGCCGCCGGGGTAGCAAGGCAGTTCTTC. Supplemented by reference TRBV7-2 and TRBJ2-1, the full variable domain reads GAGVSQSPSNKVTEKGKDVELRCDPISGHTALYWYRQSLGQGLEFLIYFQGNSAPDKSGLPSDRFSAERTGGSVSTLTIQRTQQEDSAVYLCASSAAGVARQFFGPGTRLTVL.

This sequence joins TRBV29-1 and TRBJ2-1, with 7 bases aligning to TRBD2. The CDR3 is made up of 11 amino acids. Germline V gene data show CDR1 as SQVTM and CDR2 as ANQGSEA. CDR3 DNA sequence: TGCAGGTCCGGGACTAACGGAGAGCAGTTCTTC. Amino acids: CRSGTNGEQFF.

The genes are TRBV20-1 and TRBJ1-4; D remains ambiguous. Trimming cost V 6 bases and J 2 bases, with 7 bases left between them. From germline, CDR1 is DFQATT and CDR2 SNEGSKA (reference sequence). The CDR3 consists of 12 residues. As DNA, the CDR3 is TGCAGTGCAGGGCTCACTAATGAAAAACTGTTTTTT. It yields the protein CSAGLTNEKLFF.

CDR3 coding DNA: TGCGCCAGCAGCCAAAGGAGGCAGTTTGGTGAAGCTTTCTTT. It codes for CASSQRRQFGEAFF. This chain joins TRBV4-3 and TRBJ1-1; D gene ambiguous. Germline CDR1 LGHNA, CDR2 YSLEER. The CDR3 covers 14 residues. The V gene lost 2 bases and the J gene lost 7 bases, with 14 bases spanning the gap.

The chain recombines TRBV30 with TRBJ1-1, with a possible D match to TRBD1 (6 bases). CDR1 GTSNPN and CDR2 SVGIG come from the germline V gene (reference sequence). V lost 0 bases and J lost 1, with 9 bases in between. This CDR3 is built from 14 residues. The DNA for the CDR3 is TGTGCCTGGAGTGTACAGGGCCCGAACACTGAAGCTTTCTTT. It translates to CAWSVQGPNTEAFF. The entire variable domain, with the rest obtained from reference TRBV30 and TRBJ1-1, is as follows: SQTIHQWPATLVQPVGSPLSLECTVEGTSNPNLYWYRQAAGRGLQLLFYSVGIGQISSEVPQNLSASRPQDRQFILSSKKLLLSDSGFYLCAWSVQGPNTEAFFGQGTRLTVV.

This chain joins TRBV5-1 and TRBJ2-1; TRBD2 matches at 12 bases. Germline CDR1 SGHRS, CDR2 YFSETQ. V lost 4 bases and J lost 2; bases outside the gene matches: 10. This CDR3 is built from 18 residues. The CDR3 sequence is CASSPDGLAGSTYNEQFF. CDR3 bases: TGCGCCAGCAGCCCGGATGGACTAGCGGGGTCGACCTACAATGAGCAGTTCTTC. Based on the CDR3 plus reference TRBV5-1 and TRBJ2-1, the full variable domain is KAGVTQTPRYLIKTRGQQVTLSCSPISGHRSVSWYQQTPGQGLQFLFEYFSETQRNKGNFPGRFSGRQFSNSRSEMNVSTLELGDSALYLCASSPDGLAGSTYNEQFFGPGTRLTVL.

CDR3 loop: CASSLLEGANVLTF. CDR3 bases: TGTGCCAGCAGCTTACTCGAGGGGGCCAACGTCCTGACTTTC. The chain is built from TRBV7-9 and TRBJ2-6, with D unclear. The V gene lost 2 bases and the J gene lost 4 bases, with 6 bases spanning the gap. Germline V CDR1 and CDR2: SEHNR, FQNEAQ (reference sequence). The CDR3 contains 14 residues.

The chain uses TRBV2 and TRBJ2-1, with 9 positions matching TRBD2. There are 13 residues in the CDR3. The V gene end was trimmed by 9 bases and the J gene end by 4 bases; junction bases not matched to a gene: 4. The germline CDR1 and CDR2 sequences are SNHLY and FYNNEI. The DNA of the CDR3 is TGTGCCAGAGGACTAGCGCCGTACAATGAGCAGTTCTTC. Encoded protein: CARGLAPYNEQFF.

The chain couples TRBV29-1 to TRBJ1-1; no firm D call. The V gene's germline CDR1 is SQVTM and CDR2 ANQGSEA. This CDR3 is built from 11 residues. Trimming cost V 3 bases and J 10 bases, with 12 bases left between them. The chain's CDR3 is CSVDPGLGAFF. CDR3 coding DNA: TGCAGCGTTGATCCGGGGTTAGGAGCTTTCTTT.

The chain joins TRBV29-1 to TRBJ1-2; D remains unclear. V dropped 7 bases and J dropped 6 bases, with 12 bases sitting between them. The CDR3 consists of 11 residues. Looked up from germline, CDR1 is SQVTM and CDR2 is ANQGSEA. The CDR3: CSALPRDGYTF. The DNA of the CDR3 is TGCAGCGCCCTCCCCCGGGATGGCTACACCTTC.

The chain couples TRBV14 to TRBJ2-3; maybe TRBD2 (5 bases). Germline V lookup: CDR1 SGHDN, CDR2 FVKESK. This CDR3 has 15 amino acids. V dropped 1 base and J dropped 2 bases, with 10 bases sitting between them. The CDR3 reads CASSQALAFTDTQYF. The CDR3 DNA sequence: TGTGCCAGCAGCCAAGCCCTAGCTTTCACAGATACGCAGTATTTT.

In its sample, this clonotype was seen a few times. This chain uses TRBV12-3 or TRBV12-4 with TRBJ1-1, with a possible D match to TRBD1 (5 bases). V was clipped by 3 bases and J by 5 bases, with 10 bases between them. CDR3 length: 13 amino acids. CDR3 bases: TGTGCCAGCAGTTTGGCACGGGGGACTGAAGCTTTCTTT. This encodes CASSLARGTEAFF.

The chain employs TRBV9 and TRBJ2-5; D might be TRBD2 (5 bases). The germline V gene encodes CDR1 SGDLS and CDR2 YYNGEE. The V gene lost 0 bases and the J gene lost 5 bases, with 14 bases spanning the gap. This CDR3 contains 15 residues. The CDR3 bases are TGTGCCAGCAGCGTAGGAGCGGAAGTCTACGAGACCCAGTACTTC. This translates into CASSVGAEVYETQYF. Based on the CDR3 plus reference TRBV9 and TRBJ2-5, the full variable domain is DSGVTQTPKHLITATGQRVTLRCSPRSGDLSVYWYQQSLDQGLQFLIQYYNGEERAKGNILERFSAQQFPDLHSELNLSSLELGDSALYFCASSVGAEVYETQYFGPGTRLLVL.

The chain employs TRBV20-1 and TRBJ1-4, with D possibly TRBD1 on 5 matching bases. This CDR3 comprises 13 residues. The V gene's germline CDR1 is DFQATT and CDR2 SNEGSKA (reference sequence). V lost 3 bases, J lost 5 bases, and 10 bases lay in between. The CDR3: CSARGGENEKLFF. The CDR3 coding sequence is TGCAGTGCTAGGGGGGGGGAGAATGAAAAACTGTTTTTT.

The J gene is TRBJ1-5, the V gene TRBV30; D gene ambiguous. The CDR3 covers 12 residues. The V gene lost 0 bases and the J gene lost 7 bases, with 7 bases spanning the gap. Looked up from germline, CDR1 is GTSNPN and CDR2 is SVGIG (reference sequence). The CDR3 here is CAWSVLNQPQHF. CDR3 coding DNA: TGTGCCTGGAGTGTACTAAACCAGCCCCAGCATTTT.

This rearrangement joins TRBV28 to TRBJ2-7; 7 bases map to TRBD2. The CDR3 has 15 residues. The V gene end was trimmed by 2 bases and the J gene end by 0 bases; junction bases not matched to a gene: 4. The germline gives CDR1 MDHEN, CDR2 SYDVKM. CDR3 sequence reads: CASSLAKRDSYEQYF. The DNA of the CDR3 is TGTGCCAGCAGTTTAGCCAAGCGGGACTCCTACGAGCAGTACTTC.

The CDR3 sequence is CASAGQMNTEAFF. The CDR3, as DNA: TGTGCCAGCGCTGGACAGATGAACACTGAAGCTTTCTTT. This sequence joins TRBV25-1 and TRBJ1-1; D perhaps matches TRBD1 (6 bases). V lost 8 bases and J lost 0, with 10 bases in between. Germline-derived CDR1 and CDR2 are MGHDK and SYGVNS. The CDR3 is 13 residues long.